This section outlines one TCR beta chain sequence together with its context. One entry per CDR3 protein, called by TCRdb with MiXCR from the RT-PCR reads. The data show more than 550,000 distinct CDR3 sequences, about 14% seen once. Germline CDR1 is LGHNA and CDR2 is YNFKEQ. J was trimmed by 12 bases and V by 6 bases; bases with no gene match: 12. The length of the CDR3 is 14 residues. This chain joins TRBV4-2 and TRBJ2-1; 9 nucleotides match TRBD2. Sequencing was done on a sample of memory CD4+ T cells from blood. This receptor was taken from a female donor in good health, serving as a healthy control. The CDR3 DNA reads as TGTGCCAGCAGGGGCGGGGGGGGCCGATTGGTGCAGTTCTTC. Residues: CASRGGGGRLVQFF.